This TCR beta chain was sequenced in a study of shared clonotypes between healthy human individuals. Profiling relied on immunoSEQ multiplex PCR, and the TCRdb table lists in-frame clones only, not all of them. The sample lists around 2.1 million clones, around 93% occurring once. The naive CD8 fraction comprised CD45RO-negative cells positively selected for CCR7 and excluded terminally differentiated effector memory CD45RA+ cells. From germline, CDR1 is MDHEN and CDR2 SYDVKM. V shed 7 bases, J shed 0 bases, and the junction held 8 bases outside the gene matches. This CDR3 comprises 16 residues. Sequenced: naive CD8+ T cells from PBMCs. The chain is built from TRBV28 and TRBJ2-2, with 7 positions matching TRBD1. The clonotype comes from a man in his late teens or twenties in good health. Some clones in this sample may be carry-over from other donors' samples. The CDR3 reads CASNQGDRTNTGELFF. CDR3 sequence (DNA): TGTGCCAGCAACCAGGGGGACAGAACGAACACCGGGGAGCTGTTTTTT.